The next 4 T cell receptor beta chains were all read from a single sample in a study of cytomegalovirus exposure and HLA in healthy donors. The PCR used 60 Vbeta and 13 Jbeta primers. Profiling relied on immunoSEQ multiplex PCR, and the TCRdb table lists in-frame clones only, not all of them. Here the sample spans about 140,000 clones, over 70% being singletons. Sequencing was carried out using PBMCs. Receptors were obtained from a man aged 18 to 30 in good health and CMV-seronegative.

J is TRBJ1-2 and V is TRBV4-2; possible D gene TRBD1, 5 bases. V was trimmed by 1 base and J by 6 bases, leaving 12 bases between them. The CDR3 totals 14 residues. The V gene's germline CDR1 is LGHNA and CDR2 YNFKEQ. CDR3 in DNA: TGTGCCAGCAGCCAAGCCCCGGGGGTGGATGGCTACACCTTC. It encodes CASSQAPGVDGYTF.

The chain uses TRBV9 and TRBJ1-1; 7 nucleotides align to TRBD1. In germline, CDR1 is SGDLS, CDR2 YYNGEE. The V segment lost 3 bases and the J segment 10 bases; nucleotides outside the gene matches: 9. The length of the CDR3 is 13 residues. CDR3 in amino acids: CASSGTGDGGAFF. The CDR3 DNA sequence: TGTGCCAGCAGCGGAACAGGGGACGGGGGAGCTTTCTTT.

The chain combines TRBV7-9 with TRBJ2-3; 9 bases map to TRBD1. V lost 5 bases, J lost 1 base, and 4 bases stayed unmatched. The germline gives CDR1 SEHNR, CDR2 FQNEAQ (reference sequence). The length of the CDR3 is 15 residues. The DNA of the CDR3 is TGTGCCAGCAGCCCCCGGACAGGGGGCACAGATACGCAGTATTTT. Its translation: CASSPRTGGTDTQYF.

The CDR3 DNA sequence: TGTGCCAGCAGCTTGGCACAGGGACAGGGGTTACACGAGCAGTACTTC. It is translated as CASSLAQGQGLHEQYF. The chain links TRBV5-6 to TRBJ2-7, with 10 bases fitting TRBD1. There are 16 residues in the CDR3. Germline values: CDR1 SGHDT, CDR2 YYEEEE. The V segment lost 0 bases and the J segment 5 bases; nucleotides outside the gene matches: 8.